These T cell receptor beta chains were read from a single sample in a study of identical twins. TCRdb used MiXCR to reprocess the 5' RACE reads, holding one entry per CDR3 protein. The table shows a few hundred thousand distinct CDR3 sequences, with approximately 14% occurring only once. A further study also used this sample, focusing on yellow fever vaccine responses in identical twins.

The specimen sequenced was CD4+ T cells sorted from blood. The receptors here all came from a woman aged 18-30 years in good health. Each CDR3 is given with its conserved first and last residue.

>TRBV9
CASSVKAGGKETQYF
>TRBV15
CATSSHLSEQFF
>TRBV5-1
CASSLDGSSYNEQFF
>TRBV5-1
CASSLGSGGGYNEQFF
>TRBV7-9
CASSLVADHYGYTF
>TRBV3-1
CASSQDRARENIQYF
>TRBV2
CASSEDITGELFF
>TRBV5-1
CASRDSGRTTDTQYF
>TRBV5-1
CASSRDRGSGTQYF
>TRBV10-3
CAISESIQNSYEQYF
>TRBV12-3/TRBV12-4
CASSLTTEAFF
>TRBV2
CASSDGGETQYF
>TRBV12-3/TRBV12-4
CASRDNRGNTEAFF
>TRBV3-1
CASSQGQDNSPLHF
>TRBV12-3/TRBV12-4
CASSLGTAGAPDTQYF
>TRBV3-1
CASSQGPGMGEQFF
>TRBV5-1
CASSWGGPGTGGQYF
>TRBV20-1
CSALRTSGRFNEQFF
>TRBV5-1
CASSFWADPLAVSYEQYF
>TRBV20-1
CSAQRWDVSSYNEQFF
>TRBV7-9
CASSLRQGRNTGELFF
>TRBV24-1
CATSDTTSIWQFF
>TRBV7-9
CASSLPGTDPGEQYF
>TRBV20-1
CSANGRVGEYQETQYF
>TRBV2
CASSEALAGLGELFF
>TRBV10-3
CAISARVLGDQETQYF
>TRBV20-1
CSAINGAGGYEQYF